This T cell receptor beta chain was captured by sequencing in a study of blood T cell repertoires in COVID-19. Looking at the study overall: PBMCs, B-cell-depleted T cells, or T cells provided the cDNA or gDNA that made up the material.

This clone was counted a few times. This CDR3 comprises 18 residues. Unmatched junction bases numbered 8, after V lost 0 bases and J lost 1 base. Germline values: CDR1 MNHEY, CDR2 SVGEGT. Participant age was roughly 18 to 95 years, and participants resided in roughly 24 US areas. Clinical histories supplied by participants themselves formed the basis of cohort assignment. The study recruited exposed participants who had met a COVID-19 case within 2 weeks before entry. Only in-frame clones appear in the TCRdb table, and some are missing; sequencing was by immunoSEQ multiplex PCR. The sample carries around 250,000 clones, about 85% recorded once.

The chain uses TRBV6-2 or TRBV6-3 and TRBJ1-5, with 8 bases lining up with TRBD1. Material: PBMCs or T cells enriched from blood (not recorded which). The clonotype originates from a woman between 45 and 60 years old who had been exposed to COVID-19. The CDR3 sequence: CASSYSPGGGMSNQPQHF. CDR3 in DNA: TGTGCCAGCAGTTACTCCCCAGGGGGCGGGATGAGCAATCAGCCCCAGCATTTT.